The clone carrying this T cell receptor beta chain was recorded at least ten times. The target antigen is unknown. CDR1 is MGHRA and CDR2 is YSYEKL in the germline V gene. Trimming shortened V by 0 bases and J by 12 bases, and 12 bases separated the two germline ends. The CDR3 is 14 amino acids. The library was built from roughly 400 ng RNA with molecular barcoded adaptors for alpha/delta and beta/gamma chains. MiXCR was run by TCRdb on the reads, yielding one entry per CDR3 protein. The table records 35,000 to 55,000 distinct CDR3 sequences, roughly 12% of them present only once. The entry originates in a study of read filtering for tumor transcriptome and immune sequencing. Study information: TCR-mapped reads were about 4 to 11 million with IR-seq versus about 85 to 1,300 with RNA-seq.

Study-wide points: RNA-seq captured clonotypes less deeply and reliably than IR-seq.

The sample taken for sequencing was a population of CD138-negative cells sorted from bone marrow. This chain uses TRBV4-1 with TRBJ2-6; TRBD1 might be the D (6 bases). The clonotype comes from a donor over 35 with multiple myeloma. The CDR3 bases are TGCGCCAGCAGCCAAGATCAACAGGGTGTCGTCCTGACTTTC. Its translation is CASSQDQQGVVLTF.